The clone carrying this T cell receptor (beta chain) showed up many times. Losses at the gene ends were 5 bases for V and 5 bases for J; bases not matched to a gene: 9. CDR3 size: 14 residues. Per germline, CDR1 SEHNR and CDR2 FQNEAQ (reference sequence). This entry comes from a study of T cell repertoires in cytomegalovirus infection. TCRdb called the reads again in MiXCR, with one record for every CDR3 protein. The sample lists hundreds of thousands of distinct CDR3 sequences; 20% to 30% were seen once. Sequences were obtained from CD8+ T cells from PBMCs. The clonotype originates from a human donor in good health (CMV status not recorded). Some clones in this sample may be carry-over from other donors' samples. The chain has TRBV7-9 and TRBJ2-7; 7 nucleotides align to TRBD1. The CDR3 reads CASSHPTGTHEQYF. Written as DNA, the CDR3 is TGTGCCAGCAGCCATCCGACAGGGACCCACGAGCAGTACTTC.